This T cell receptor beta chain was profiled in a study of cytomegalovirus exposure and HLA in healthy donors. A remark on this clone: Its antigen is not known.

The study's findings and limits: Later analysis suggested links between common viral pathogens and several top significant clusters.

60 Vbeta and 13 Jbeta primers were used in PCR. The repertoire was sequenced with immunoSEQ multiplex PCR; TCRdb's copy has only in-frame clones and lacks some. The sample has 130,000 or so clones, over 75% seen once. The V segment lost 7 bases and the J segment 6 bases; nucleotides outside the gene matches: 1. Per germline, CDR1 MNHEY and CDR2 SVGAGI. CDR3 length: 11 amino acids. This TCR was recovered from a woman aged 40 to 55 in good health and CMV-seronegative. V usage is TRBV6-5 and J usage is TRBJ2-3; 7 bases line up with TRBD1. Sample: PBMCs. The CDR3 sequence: CASTRGDTQYF. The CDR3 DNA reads TGTGCCAGCACCAGGGGGGATACGCAGTATTTT.